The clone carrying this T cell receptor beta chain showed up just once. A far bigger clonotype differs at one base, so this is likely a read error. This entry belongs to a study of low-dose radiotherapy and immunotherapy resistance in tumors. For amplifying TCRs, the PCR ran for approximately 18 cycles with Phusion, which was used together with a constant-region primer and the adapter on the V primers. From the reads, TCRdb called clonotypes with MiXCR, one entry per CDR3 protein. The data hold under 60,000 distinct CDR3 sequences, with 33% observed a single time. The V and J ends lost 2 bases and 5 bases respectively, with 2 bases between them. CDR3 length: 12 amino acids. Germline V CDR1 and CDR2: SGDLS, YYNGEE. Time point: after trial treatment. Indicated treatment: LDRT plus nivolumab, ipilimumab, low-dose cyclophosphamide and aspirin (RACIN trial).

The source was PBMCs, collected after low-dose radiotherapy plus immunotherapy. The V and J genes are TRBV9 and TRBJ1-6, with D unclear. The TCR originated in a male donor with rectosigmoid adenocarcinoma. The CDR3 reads CASSVDNSPLHF. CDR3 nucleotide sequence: TGTGCCAGCAGCGTCGATAATTCACCCCTCCACTTT.